The clone carrying this T cell receptor beta chain was detected once. Its antigen is unidentified. This record belongs to a study of radiation and T cells in renal cell carcinoma. Study outcomes and limitations: Top tumor clonotypes rose in blood 2 weeks post-radiation, then contracted. No pretreatment tumor biopsies were available for baseline clonotypes.

Time point reported: blood 2 weeks post-SBRT. Indicated treatment: 15 Gy SBRT to primary tumor, nephrectomy 4 weeks later. Serial blood draws occurred at baseline and 2 and 4 weeks post-SBRT. This CDR3 comprises 18 residues. V dropped 0 bases and J dropped 0; count of bases not matched to a gene: 6. Profiled with immunoSEQ multiplex PCR; TCRdb holds only in-frame clones, not every one. The sample records about 130,000 clones, about four fifths being singletons. The origin of this receptor is a man aged 45-65 years with renal cell carcinoma. The chain is built from TRBV6-7 and TRBJ2-3; 10 bases are a match to TRBD2. TRBV6-7 is reported as an ORF; its role is uncertain. Here the sequenced sample was blood, taken from a patient whose treatment included radiotherapy and nephrectomy. For the CDR3, the DNA is TGTGCCAGCAGTTACTCGGTGGTACTAGCGGGGAGCACAGATACGCAGTATTTT. The encoded protein is CASSYSVVLAGSTDTQYF.